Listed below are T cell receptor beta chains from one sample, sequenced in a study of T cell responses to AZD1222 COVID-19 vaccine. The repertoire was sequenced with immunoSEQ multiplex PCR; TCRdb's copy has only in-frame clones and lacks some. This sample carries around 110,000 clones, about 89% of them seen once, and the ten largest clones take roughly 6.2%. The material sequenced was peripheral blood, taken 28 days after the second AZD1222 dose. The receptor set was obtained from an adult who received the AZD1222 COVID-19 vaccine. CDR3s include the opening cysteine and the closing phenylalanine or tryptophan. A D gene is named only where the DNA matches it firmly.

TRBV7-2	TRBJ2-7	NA	CASSPAYEQYF	TGTGCCAGCAGCCCGGCCTACGAGCAGTACTTC
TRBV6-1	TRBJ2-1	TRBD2	CASSEASGAYNEQFF	TGTGCCAGCAGTGAAGCTAGCGGGGCCTACAATGAGCAGTTCTTC
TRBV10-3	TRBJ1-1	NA	CAIRTGNTEAFF	TGTGCCATCAGAACAGGGAACACTGAAGCTTTCTTT
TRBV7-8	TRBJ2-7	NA	CASSSGTLPYEQYF	TGTGCCAGCAGTTCCGGGACCCTACCCTACGAGCAGTACTTC
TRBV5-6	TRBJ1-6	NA	CASSSRGAGNSPLHF	TGTGCCAGCAGTTCCCGGGGGGCGGGTAATTCACCCCTCCACTTT
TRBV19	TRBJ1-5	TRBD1	CASTPKAQGGFNQPQHF	TGTGCCAGTACCCCCAAGGCACAGGGGGGATTCAATCAGCCCCAGCATTTT
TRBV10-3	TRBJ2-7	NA	CAISESTESSYEQYF	TGTGCCATCAGTGAGTCGACAGAGAGCTCCTACGAGCAGTACTTC
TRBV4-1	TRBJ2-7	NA	CASSSRQAGSYEQYF	TGCGCCAGCAGCTCTCGCCAAGCGGGCTCCTACGAGCAGTACTTC
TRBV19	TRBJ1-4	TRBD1	CASSPGQGINEKLFF	TGTGCCAGTAGTCCAGGACAGGGCATTAATGAAAAACTGTTTTTT
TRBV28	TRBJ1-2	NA	CASSLSYGYTF	TGTGCCAGCAGTTTAAGCTATGGCTACACCTTC